This TCR beta chain appears in the sequencing data of a study of CD8 T cells in Susac syndrome. Random hexamers served to reverse transcribe roughly 0.45 to 1 ug RNA. TCRdb called the immunoSEQ multiplex PCR reads again in MiXCR, with one record for every CDR3 protein. The sample carries roughly 100,000 distinct CDR3 sequences, approximately 94% recorded once. This CDR3 region has 16 residues. Germline CDR1 is SGHTA and CDR2 is FQGNSA. V was trimmed by 5 bases and J by 0 bases, leaving 15 bases between them. V is TRBV7-2 and J is TRBJ2-3, with TRBD1 as a possible D gene (6 bases). This TCR was sampled from a human donor with Susac syndrome. The source material was CD8+ T cells from PBMCs. In DNA, the CDR3 is TGTGCCAGCAGCCATACCCGGACAGCGAGCACAGATACGCAGTATTTT. It yields the protein CASSHTRTASTDTQYF. The complete variable domain, with remaining parts taken from reference TRBV7-2 and TRBJ2-3, reads GAGVSQSPSNKVTEKGKDVELRCDPISGHTALYWYRQSLGQGLEFLIYFQGNSAPDKSGLPSDRFSAERTGGSVSTLTIQRTQQEDSAVYLCASSHTRTASTDTQYFGPGTRLTVL.